This is a list of T cell receptor beta chains from one sample in a study of blood T cell repertoires in COVID-19. The table came from immunoSEQ multiplex PCR; TCRdb's copy has only in-frame clones and leaves some out. The table has some 120,000 clones, 80% to 90% seen once; the top ten hold roughly a tenth. The sequenced sample was peripheral blood. The receptor source for this set is a human donor in a cohort sampled during active COVID-19. The CDR3 runs from the conserved cysteine through the conserved F or W. The order of the fields is CDR3 length, D gene, J gene, V gene, clone size, CDR3 protein, CDR3 DNA. The D gene is left open where the match is weak. A row's size may be missing; if present it is once, few, many or a size class.

>14|TRBD1|TRBJ2-7|TRBV5-1|few
CASSLSAGGGEQYF
TGCGCCAGCAGCTTGTCGGCAGGGGGCGGTGAGCAGTACTTC
>13|-|TRBJ2-1|TRBV12-3/TRBV12-4|-
CASRISSYNEQFF
TGTGCCAGCCGAATTAGCTCCTACAATGAGCAGTTCTTC
>15|TRBD1|TRBJ2-7|TRBV28|-
CASSTYRGQGDEQYF
TGTGCCAGCTCGACGTACCGGGGACAGGGGGACGAGCAGTACTTC
>15|-|TRBJ1-2|TRBV7-8|-
CASSAQSGEGYGYTF
TGTGCCAGCAGCGCGCAGTCGGGGGAAGGCTATGGCTACACCTTC
>14|TRBD2|TRBJ2-3|TRBV4-3|-
CASSQRLASDTQYF
TGCGCCAGCAGCCAACGACTAGCGTCAGATACGCAGTATTTT
>14|TRBD1|TRBJ2-1|TRBV5-4|-
CASSLVTGGNEQFF
TGTGCCAGCAGCTTGGTTACAGGGGGCAATGAGCAGTTCTTC
>12|-|TRBJ1-2|TRBV29-1|-
CSGLDKSYGYTF
TGCAGCGGCCTTGACAAGTCCTATGGCTACACCTTC
>14|-|TRBJ2-3|TRBV7-2|-
CASSRGSLTDTQYF
TGTGCCAGCAGCCGCGGGTCTCTCACAGATACGCAGTATTTT
>13|TRBD1|TRBJ1-1|TRBV7-2|few
CASSIPGTVEAFF
TGTGCCAGCAGCATCCCCGGGACAGTCGAAGCTTTCTTT
>16|-|TRBJ1-4|TRBV14|-
CASSPLQGGVHEKLFF
TGTGCCAGCAGCCCACTTCAAGGGGGAGTTCATGAAAAACTGTTTTTT
>14|TRBD2|TRBJ2-5|TRBV5-1|-
CASSSGTSFETQYF
TGCGCCAGCAGCTCCGGGACTAGTTTTGAGACCCAGTACTTC
>14|TRBD2|TRBJ2-7|TRBV6-5|-
CASGLAGGTYEQYF
TGTGCCAGCGGGCTAGCGGGAGGGACCTACGAGCAGTACTTC
>15|TRBD2|TRBJ2-7|TRBV28|-
CASSLGGSSSYEQYF
TGTGCCAGCAGTTTGGGCGGGAGTAGCTCCTACGAGCAGTACTTC
>13|TRBD1|TRBJ1-1|TRBV6-5|-
CASSLQGGTEAFF
TGTGCCAGCAGTCTACAGGGGGGGACTGAAGCTTTCTTT
>15|-|TRBJ2-7|TRBV7-2|-
CASSLASGSSYEQYF
TGTGCCAGCAGCTTAGCGTCTGGCAGTTCCTACGAGCAGTACTTC
>14|TRBD2|TRBJ2-1|TRBV20-1|-
CSASRGTSRNEQFF
TGCAGTGCTAGTAGGGGGACTAGTCGGAATGAGCAGTTCTTC
>14|TRBD1|TRBJ2-7|TRBV7-2|-
CASSLGTGRNEQYF
TGTGCCAGCAGCTTAGGGACAGGGAGGAACGAGCAGTACTTC
>14|TRBD1|TRBJ1-1|TRBV14|once
CASSPRDRGTEAFF
TGTGCCAGCAGCCCCCGGGACAGAGGCACTGAAGCTTTCTTT
>17|TRBD2|TRBJ2-5|TRBV6-2/TRBV6-3|-
CASRPFPGTSGQETQYF
TGTGCCAGCAGGCCTTTCCCAGGGACTAGCGGACAAGAGACCCAGTACTTC
>16|-|TRBJ2-7|TRBV27|once
CASSSLGGGTPYEQYF
TGTGCCAGCAGTTCCCTAGGGGGGGGAACCCCCTACGAGCAGTACTTC
>16|TRBD2|TRBJ2-2|TRBV15|-
CATSRDLRGGAGELFF
TGTGCCACCAGCAGAGATTTAAGGGGAGGGGCCGGGGAGCTGTTTTTT
>14|TRBD1|TRBJ1-1|TRBV6-5|once
CASSFRGRNTEAFF
TGTGCCAGCAGTTTCAGGGGGAGGAACACTGAAGCTTTCTTT
>13|-|TRBJ1-2|TRBV3-1/TRBV3-2|few
CASSQRLGDGYTF
TGTGCCAGCAGCCAAAGACTCGGGGATGGCTACACCTTC
>14|TRBD1|TRBJ2-5|TRBV19|-
CASRPDRAQETQYF
TGTGCCAGTAGGCCGGACAGGGCCCAAGAGACCCAGTACTTC
>15|-|TRBJ2-3|TRBV15|-
CATSRVGAGTDTQYF
TGTGCCACCAGCAGAGTGGGGGCAGGGACAGATACGCAGTATTTT
>16|TRBD1|TRBJ1-1|TRBV5-5|-
CASSMQGALIAGEAFF
TGTGCCAGCAGCATGCAGGGGGCACTTATAGCTGGTGAAGCTTTCTTT